This record looks at one TCR beta chain sequence and its context. The clone's antigen remains unknown. Within one base of it there is no much larger clone, and no base qualities were kept. V and J are trimmed by 1 base and 6 bases, and the gene matches miss 8 bases of the junction. The CDR3 sequence holds 16 residues, the cysteine and phenylalanine included. Here the CDR3 DNA is all that survives: 48 bases in frame from base 1. The germline V gene (reference sequence) specifies LNHNV as CDR1 and YYDKDF as CDR2. These data originate in a study of cytotoxic CD8 clonotypes in ibrutinib-treated CLL (dated by TCRdb to the early 2020s). Broadly, across the study: The cohort had ten to twelve relapsed/refractory and around 16 treatment-naive patients; fewer than 18 were IGHV unmutated. Responses were partial in approximately 24 patients and complete in 2; after median around 72 months follow-up, around 14 stayed in remission and around 12 progressed. Response samples were obtained after a median of around 11 months of treatment, with a range of roughly 6 to 36 months. On average, each sample yielded about 260,000 productive templates and 94,082 productive rearrangements. Of the roughly 90 participants in the trial, 26 had longitudinal samples available. Cryopreserved peripheral blood mononuclear cells were collected before treatment, at response, and at either disease progression or sustained remission. Every sample from remission and from progressive disease was obtained while the patients were still on ibrutinib.

Each clonotype received, on average, 10x coverage in deep resolution sequencing performed on a MiSeq, where the target depth lay between 1 in 1 million and 1 in 200,000 T cells. The immunoSEQ hsTCRB Kit was used to generate TCR beta libraries. Concerning the study's data processing: Data were analyzed with ImmunoSEQ Data Assistant and ImmunoSEQ Analyzer, with V, D and J genes assigned per IMGT definitions. Clonality was computed as one minus normalized Shannon entropy of productive rearrangement frequencies, ranging from 0 to 1. Only overrepresented clonotypes making up at least 0.05% of the repertoire of each patient were included in the public clonotype analysis. Roughly 12 age-matched healthy donor repertoires from immuneACCESS were used as controls for clonality. This is the immuneACCESS table as TCRdb keeps it, with only in-frame sequences that have V and J called. A part of the clones is gone; compared with another copy, unresolved V genes explain less than half, and the rest is unexplained. V and J calls plus clone size are reproduced from that table; the DNA served to infer D and trimming. Across this sample there are under 50,000 clones, with approximately 67% seen only once. The ten top clones hold roughly 7% of the sample.

The time point label on this specimen signifies: progressive disease on ibrutinib. For TCR beta library preparation, roughly 2.1 micrograms of genomic DNA was extracted from cryopreserved PBMCs. Longitudinal blood samples from CLL patients receiving ibrutinib monotherapy were subjected to high-throughput TCR beta sequencing. The patients took part in an open-label, single-center phase 2 trial of ibrutinib monotherapy. Overall study results and their limits: Sampling times were not matched between patients in sustained remission and patients whose disease was progressing, and lymph node repertoires were not examined. Public clonotypes were rare and either shrank or stayed stable during treatment, and the rise in clonality at ibrutinib response reflected expansion of private clonotypes. Baseline clonality exceeded that of age-matched healthy donors and correlated strongly with circulating CD8+ T-cell counts. Clonality rose at ibrutinib response, remained stable during sustained remission, and dropped back toward baseline at progression.

The rearrangement combines TRBV15 with TRBJ2-1, with 8 bases matching TRBD2. Sequencing was performed on PBMCs, taken at disease progression, from a patient treated with ibrutinib. The origin of this receptor is a human donor with chronic lymphocytic leukemia. The CDR3 loop reads CATSRAVGLGSNEQFF. The DNA sequence follows: TGTGCCACCAGCAGAGCGGTGGGACTAGGGTCCAATGAGCAGTTCTTC.